The rows below give T cell receptor beta chains drawn from one sample of a study of T cells after posttransplantation cyclophosphamide. The repertoire was sequenced with immunoSEQ multiplex PCR; TCRdb's copy has only in-frame clones and lacks some. The sample records roughly 70,000 clones, 90% to 95% being singletons. The sample consisted of PBMCs. The receptor source for this set is a woman aged 25 to 39 in good health and a related stem cell transplant donor. CDR3s include the opening cysteine and the closing phenylalanine or tryptophan. The order of the fields is V gene, D gene, J gene, clone size, CDR3 protein, CDR3 DNA. The D gene is left open where the match is weak. Rows give clone size only sometimes, using once, few, many, or a class for an expanded clone.

TRBV7-6	.	TRBJ2-1	.	CASSLAYDEQFF	TGTGCCAGCAGCTTAGCGTACGATGAGCAGTTCTTC
TRBV2	TRBD2	TRBJ2-1	.	CASSDMLPVGTSGGKGGDEQFF	TGTGCCAGCAGTGACATGCTCCCCGTCGGGACTAGCGGGGGGAAGGGCGGCGATGAGCAGTTCTTC
TRBV6-5	TRBD1	TRBJ1-6	.	CASRDRVGSPLHF	TGTGCCAGCAGGGACAGGGTTGGGTCACCCCTCCACTTT
TRBV5-1	.	TRBJ1-1	.	CASSPPWNTEAFF	TGCGCCAGCAGCCCCCCATGGAACACTGAAGCTTTCTTT
TRBV5-1	.	TRBJ1-2	.	CASSLRLGGSINYGYTF	TGCGCCAGCAGCTTGAGGCTTGGGGGCTCGATTAACTATGGCTACACCTTC
TRBV15	TRBD1	TRBJ2-7	.	CATSRAGTGAYEQYF	TGTGCCACCAGCAGAGCCGGGACAGGGGCCTACGAGCAGTACTTC
TRBV10-3	.	TRBJ2-3	.	CAISGRDTHTDTQYF	TGTGCCATCAGTGGCCGGGACACGCACACAGATACGCAGTATTTT
TRBV18	TRBD1	TRBJ2-5	.	CASSPRQGTGETQYF	TGTGCCAGCTCACCGCGACAGGGTACCGGGGAGACCCAGTACTTC
TRBV5-1	.	TRBJ2-2	once	CASTSAGNTGELFF	TGCGCCAGCACCTCGGCGGGGAACACCGGGGAGCTGTTTTTT
TRBV4-1	.	TRBJ2-1	once	CASSQAIHEQFF	TGCGCCAGCAGCCAAGCTATACATGAGCAGTTCTTC
TRBV7-2	TRBD1	TRBJ1-2	.	CASSLEGQGRGYTF	TGTGCCAGCAGCTTAGAGGGACAGGGGAGGGGCTACACCTTC
TRBV2	TRBD2	TRBJ2-2	.	CASTWTSANTGELFF	TGTGCCAGCACTTGGACTAGCGCGAACACCGGGGAGCTGTTTTTT
TRBV6-5	.	TRBJ2-3	few	CASTRGSYKTDTQYF	TGTGCCAGCACCCGCGGCTCCTATAAAACGGATACGCAGTATTTT
TRBV19	TRBD1	TRBJ2-2	.	CASSPGQIFTGELFF	TGTGCCAGTAGTCCGGGACAGATTTTCACCGGGGAGCTGTTTTTT
TRBV5-1	TRBD1	TRBJ2-3	once	CASSWDRVVGTDTQYF	TGCGCCAGCAGCTGGGACAGGGTAGTTGGGACAGATACGCAGTATTTT
TRBV7-9	TRBD1	TRBJ2-7	.	CASSPGQGRSYEQYF	TGTGCCAGCAGCCCGGGACAGGGGCGCTCCTACGAGCAGTACTTC
TRBV27	TRBD1	TRBJ1-1	.	CASRPMGTANTEAFF	TGTGCCAGCAGGCCAATGGGGACAGCGAACACTGAAGCTTTCTTT
TRBV6-6	TRBD1	TRBJ2-7	once	CASSYSTGRSLEQYF	TGTGCCAGCAGTTACTCGACAGGGCGGAGCCTCGAGCAGTACTTC
TRBV9	.	TRBJ1-5	.	CASSVRGELGQPQHF	TGTGCCAGCAGCGTACGAGGGGAATTGGGTCAGCCCCAGCATTTT
TRBV4-3	.	TRBJ2-1	.	CASSQDANPGTEQFF	TGCGCCAGCAGCCAAGATGCCAACCCCGGGACTGAGCAGTTCTTC
TRBV2	TRBD1	TRBJ2-1	.	CASSTRDRSSNEQFF	TGTGCCAGCAGCACCCGGGACAGGAGTTCCAATGAGCAGTTCTTC
TRBV4-3	.	TRBJ1-5	.	CASSQSRDQPQHF	TGCGCCAGCAGCCAATCCCGAGATCAGCCCCAGCATTTT
TRBV9	.	TRBJ1-2	once	CASSPDTYGYTF	TGTGCCAGCAGCCCAGACACCTATGGCTACACCTTC
TRBV30	TRBD1	TRBJ1-6	.	CAWTGQVTSPLHF	TGTGCCTGGACGGGACAGGTGACTTCACCCCTCCACTTT
TRBV5-4	.	TRBJ2-1	once	CASSLAVGGTHNEQFF	TGTGCCAGCAGCTTGGCCGTCGGGGGAACACACAATGAGCAGTTCTTC
TRBV5-4	TRBD2	TRBJ2-7	once	CASTYSGGQKFYEQYF	TGTGCCAGCACCTACAGCGGGGGCCAAAAATTCTACGAGCAGTACTTC
TRBV6-5	.	TRBJ1-3	.	CASRATSLSGNTIYF	TGTGCCAGCAGGGCGACGTCGCTCTCTGGAAACACCATATATTTT